A selection of T cell receptor beta chains follows, all from one sample in a study of T cells after yellow fever vaccination. A single record per CDR3 protein comes from TCRdb applying MiXCR to the 5' RACE reads. The table records about 210,000 distinct CDR3 sequences, 6.5% to 7.5% of them present only once. Sequences were derived from CD4+ T cells sorted from PBMCs, sampled on the day of the yellow fever booster vaccination. These receptors were collected from a man aged 25-45 years who received the YFV17D yellow fever vaccine. The CDR3 runs from the conserved cysteine through the conserved F or W.

j_gene: TRBJ2-5
v_gene: TRBV7-2
CDR3aa: CASALRAGGGGGETQYF

j_gene: TRBJ2-1
v_gene: TRBV6-6
CDR3aa: CASSSLGNEQFF

j_gene: TRBJ2-2
v_gene: TRBV7-2
CDR3aa: CASRGVAVNTGELFF

j_gene: TRBJ2-5
v_gene: TRBV7-2
CDR3aa: CASSNRGGRGETQYF

j_gene: TRBJ2-1
v_gene: TRBV28
CDR3aa: CATIPQSYNEQFF

j_gene: TRBJ2-3
v_gene: TRBV3-1
CDR3aa: CACSPLTSGSYTQYF

j_gene: TRBJ2-5
v_gene: TRBV20-1
CDR3aa: CSAPDRRGLVETQYF

j_gene: TRBJ2-3
v_gene: TRBV9
CDR3aa: CASSYGGRWATDTQYF

j_gene: TRBJ2-7
v_gene: TRBV20-1
CDR3aa: CSARDLPSAGSYEQYF

j_gene: TRBJ2-5
v_gene: TRBV12-3/TRBV12-4
CDR3aa: CASRPTGIQETQYF

j_gene: TRBJ2-3
v_gene: TRBV6-1
CDR3aa: CASSPGGGRRTDTQYF

j_gene: TRBJ1-1
v_gene: TRBV7-9
CDR3aa: CASSLVPGTEAFF

j_gene: TRBJ1-2
v_gene: TRBV28
CDR3aa: CASSLGQYGYTF

j_gene: TRBJ2-5
v_gene: TRBV10-1
CDR3aa: CASSEETAQETQYF

j_gene: TRBJ2-7
v_gene: TRBV5-4
CDR3aa: CASSSRLAGAYEQYF

j_gene: TRBJ2-3
v_gene: TRBV2
CDR3aa: CASRLDPRTDTQYF

j_gene: TRBJ2-5
v_gene: TRBV7-2
CDR3aa: CASRLTSQFETQYF

j_gene: TRBJ2-2
v_gene: TRBV18
CDR3aa: CASSPQRNTGELFF

j_gene: TRBJ1-2
v_gene: TRBV7-2
CDR3aa: CASSSFATF

j_gene: TRBJ2-2
v_gene: TRBV7-9
CDR3aa: CASSSTRAGNTGELFF

j_gene: TRBJ2-5
v_gene: TRBV18
CDR3aa: CASSQRGSKETQYF

j_gene: TRBJ2-7
v_gene: TRBV6-2/TRBV6-3
CDR3aa: CASRGNPDEQYF

j_gene: TRBJ2-1
v_gene: TRBV5-1
CDR3aa: CASSPGLPTYNEQFF

j_gene: TRBJ2-3
v_gene: TRBV6-5
CDR3aa: CASSSNSASTDTQYF

j_gene: TRBJ2-5
v_gene: TRBV18
CDR3aa: CASSPPPSKETQYF

j_gene: TRBJ2-3
v_gene: TRBV29-1
CDR3aa: CSVTRLAADTQYF

j_gene: TRBJ2-5
v_gene: TRBV15
CDR3aa: CATSMGLKQETQYF

j_gene: TRBJ1-6
v_gene: TRBV5-6
CDR3aa: CASIEDARTGSSYNSPLHF

j_gene: TRBJ2-7
v_gene: TRBV2
CDR3aa: CASSAGSASHF

j_gene: TRBJ2-7
v_gene: TRBV20-1
CDR3aa: CSASITSSYEQYF

j_gene: TRBJ2-3
v_gene: TRBV7-8
CDR3aa: CASSPGQVADTQYF

j_gene: TRBJ2-2
v_gene: TRBV4-2
CDR3aa: CASSQAGSNTGELFF

j_gene: TRBJ2-1
v_gene: TRBV18
CDR3aa: CASSPRLAGVPEQFF

j_gene: TRBJ2-7
v_gene: TRBV7-2
CDR3aa: CASSFYGRADYEQYF

j_gene: TRBJ1-1
v_gene: TRBV12-3/TRBV12-4
CDR3aa: CASSPQGGGTEAFF

j_gene: TRBJ2-5
v_gene: TRBV18
CDR3aa: CASSYTGGRETQYF

j_gene: TRBJ2-7
v_gene: TRBV5-1
CDR3aa: CASSLASGSLSYEQYF

j_gene: TRBJ2-7
v_gene: TRBV28
CDR3aa: CASRQGQGGEQYF

j_gene: TRBJ2-3
v_gene: TRBV20-1
CDR3aa: CSARDHLDTQYF

j_gene: TRBJ1-1
v_gene: TRBV27
CDR3aa: CASSSRAVGTEAFF